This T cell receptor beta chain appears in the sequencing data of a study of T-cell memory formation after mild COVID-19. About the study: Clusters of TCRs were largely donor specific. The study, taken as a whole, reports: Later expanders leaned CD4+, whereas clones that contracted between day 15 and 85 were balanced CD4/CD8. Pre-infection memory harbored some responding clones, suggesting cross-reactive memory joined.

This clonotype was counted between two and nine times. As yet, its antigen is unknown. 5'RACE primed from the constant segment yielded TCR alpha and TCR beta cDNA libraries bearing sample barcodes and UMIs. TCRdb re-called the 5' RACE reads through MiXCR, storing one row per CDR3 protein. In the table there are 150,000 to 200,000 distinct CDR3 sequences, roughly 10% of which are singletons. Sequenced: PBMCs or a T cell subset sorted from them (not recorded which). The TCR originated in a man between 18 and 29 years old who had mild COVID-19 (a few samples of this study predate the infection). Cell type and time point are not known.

The CDR3 sequence: CASSVMLGSGETQYF. Written as DNA, the CDR3 is TGTGCCAGCAGCGTAATGTTAGGGAGCGGAGAGACCCAGTACTTC. V and J are TRBV9 and TRBJ2-5; D perhaps matches TRBD2 (5 bases). Germline-derived CDR1 and CDR2 are SGDLS and YYNGEE. The CDR3 has 15 residues. Deletions cut 1 base from V and 4 bases from J, with 14 bases between.